The source of this T cell receptor (beta chain) is a study of T-cell memory formation after mild COVID-19. Study conclusions and caveats: There were some responding clones in pre-infection memory, which suggested that cross-reactive memory had joined.

As concerns this clonotype: Its target is not known.

This CDR3 has 15 amino acids. V gave up 6 bases and J gave up 3 bases, with 15 bases separating them. CDR1 and CDR2 (germline): MNHNY, SVGAGI (reference sequence). TCRdb recomputed calls from the 5' RACE reads with MiXCR, one row per CDR3 protein. The sample records approximately 580,000 distinct CDR3 sequences, about 20% being singletons. The V call is TRBV6-6, the J call TRBJ1-5; possible D gene TRBD1, 5 bases. The receptor was isolated from an adult woman who had mild COVID-19 (a few samples of this study predate the infection). Cell type and time point are not known. The sequenced sample was PBMCs or a T cell subset sorted from them (not recorded which). CDR3 in amino acids: CASRGTQGTNQPQHF. The CDR3 DNA is TGTGCCAGCAGAGGGACCCAGGGAACCAATCAGCCCCAGCATTTT.